This TCR beta chain was captured in a study of blood T cell repertoires in COVID-19. About the study: The cDNA or gDNA used as material had been derived from T cells, B-cell-depleted T cells, or PBMCs.

Original handling: Counts of nucleated cells, estimated from reference gene primer amplification, were obtained. TCRdb's copy holds only in-frame clones and misses some; the assay was immunoSEQ multiplex PCR. For V, J and clone size, that table is used; D and trimming come from the DNA. The sample yields about 180,000 clones, approximately 86% seen once. Germline lookup yields CDR1 MNHEY and CDR2 SVGAGI. The length of the CDR3 is 13 residues. The germline V and J ends were trimmed by 6 bases and 2 bases, with 10 bases remaining between them. This receptor was identified in a man aged 80 or over with COVID-19, enrolled during active disease. The chain combines TRBV6-5 with TRBJ1-1; D call uncertain. The sample consisted of peripheral blood. The CDR3 DNA follows: TGTGCCAGCAGGCAACAGCTAAACACTGAAGCTTTCTTT. It translates to CASRQQLNTEAFF.